These 14 T cell receptor beta chains originate from one sample sequenced in a study of blood T cells in healthy people across ages. Primers used in a second PCR of roughly 7 to 12 cycles were a sample-barcoded 5' primer and a J-beta primer mix. Each CDR3 protein is one row after TCRdb ran MiXCR on the 5' RACE reads. Among approximately 820,000 distinct CDR3 sequences, 40% to 50% were seen once, and the ten largest hold about a fifth. The sample was blood. These receptors were obtained from a man between 60 and 70 years old in good health.

The chain carries TRBV30 and TRBJ2-5, with 14 positions matching TRBD2. The ends lost 0 bases at V and 1 base at J; junction bases unmatched: 1. The CDR3 consists of 16 residues. Per the germline V gene, CDR1 is GTSNPN and CDR2 is SVGIG (reference sequence). CDR3 in amino acids: CAWSVGTSGGQETQYF. For the CDR3, the DNA is TGTGCCTGGAGTGTGGGGACTAGCGGGGGCCAAGAGACCCAGTACTTC. Together with reference TRBV30 and TRBJ2-5, the CDR3 gives the full variable domain: SQTIHQWPATLVQPVGSPLSLECTVEGTSNPNLYWYRQAAGRGLQLLFYSVGIGQISSEVPQNLSASRPQDRQFILSSKKLLLSDSGFYLCAWSVGTSGGQETQYFGPGTRLLVL.

This clonotype showed up many times. J is TRBJ2-5 and V is TRBV12-3 or TRBV12-4, with 9 bases matching TRBD2. The CDR3 spans 13 residues. The V and J ends lost 2 bases and 5 bases, in that order; junction bases with no gene match: 0. The DNA for the CDR3 is TGTGCCAGCAGTTTAAGCGGGAGGGAGACCCAGTACTTC. Translating it yields CASSLSGRETQYF.

This clonotype has only a few counts. V and J are TRBV5-1 and TRBJ1-6, with TRBD1 as a possible D gene (6 bases). Between the trimmed V and J ends, which lost 0 bases and 5 bases, there was a span of 6 bases. Germline values: CDR1 SGHRS, CDR2 YFSETQ. The CDR3 covers 14 residues. As DNA, the CDR3 is TGCGCCAGCAGCTTGGGGGACAATAATTCACCCCTCCACTTT. This codes for CASSLGDNNSPLHF.

The sample holds a few counts of this clonotype. The chain carries TRBV12-3 or TRBV12-4 and TRBJ2-1, with TRBD2 identical over 7 bases. Matching the DNA end better, TRBJ2-7 makes the J call doubtful. The CDR3 runs 15 residues. CDR3 in DNA: TGTGCCAGCAGTTCGGGGGGTAGCTCCTACAATGAGCAGTACTTC. Protein: CASSSGGSSYNEQYF.

The chain combines TRBV2 with TRBJ2-3; a possible D gene is TRBD2 (6 bases). Germline CDR1 is SNHLY and CDR2 is FYNNEI. The CDR3 has 14 amino acids. V was trimmed by 4 bases and J by 4 bases, leaving 12 bases between them. As DNA, the CDR3 is TGTGCCAGCAGTGGCGGGACTCCCCCAGATACGCAGTATTTT. Its protein is CASSGGTPPDTQYF.

The V call is TRBV29-1, the J call TRBJ2-1, with 9 bases lining up with TRBD2. CDR1 SQVTM and CDR2 ANQGSEA come from the germline V gene. This CDR3 has 13 amino acids. Trimming cost V 6 bases and J 9 bases; bases outside gene matches: 9. The CDR3 bases are TGCAGCGTCCCTAGCGGGGTAGTAATTGAGCAGTTCTTC. As protein: CSVPSGVVIEQFF.

This clonotype was counted only a few times. This chain uses TRBV12-3 or TRBV12-4 with TRBJ1-5; D not resolved. V dropped 5 bases and J dropped 7 bases, with 9 bases sitting between them. There are 12 residues in the CDR3. CDR3: CASSLQLQPQHF. In nucleotides, the CDR3 is TGTGCCAGCAGTCTACAGCTCCAGCCCCAGCATTTT.

The chain couples TRBV10-3 to TRBJ2-2; D gene uncertain. Germline values: CDR1 ENHRY, CDR2 SYGVKD. The germline V and J ends were trimmed by 9 bases and 8 bases, with 10 bases remaining between them. The CDR3 spans 11 residues. CDR3 sequence (DNA): TGTGCCATTTCCTTTGGAGGGGAGCTGTTTTTT. Its translation: CAISFGGELFF.

The chain joins TRBV30 to TRBJ2-7; D is unclear. Trimming took off 4 bases at V and 1 base at J, with 8 bases between the two ends. The germline V gene encodes CDR1 GTSNPN and CDR2 SVGIG (reference sequence). This CDR3 has 12 amino acids. CDR3 amino acids: CAWKDESYEQYF. CDR3 DNA sequence: TGTGCCTGGAAGGACGAGTCCTACGAGCAGTACTTC.

The table lists this clonotype with a few counts. The CDR3 sequence: CAIRPGQLNYGYTF. The CDR3, as DNA: TGTGCCATCAGACCGGGACAGCTAAACTATGGCTACACCTTC. The chain recombines TRBV10-3 with TRBJ1-2; the match to TRBD1 covers 7 bases. This CDR3 spans 14 amino acids. V trimming: 6 bases; J trimming: 2 bases; junction bases outside the gene matches: 6. Germline V gene data show CDR1 as ENHRY and CDR2 as SYGVKD.

The chain recombines TRBV6-1 with TRBJ2-5, with D maybe TRBD2 (6 bases). The J call could be wrong; TRBJ2-7 is a better fit for the DNA end. CDR1 and CDR2 from the germline V gene are MNHNS and SASEGT. The CDR3 is 12 residues long. CDR3 sequence: CASSEVGSEQYF. The CDR3 nucleotides are TGTGCCAGCAGTGAAGTCGGGAGCGAGCAGTACTTC.

This clonotype has a handful of counts. The chain joins TRBV9 to TRBJ2-7; D may correspond to TRBD1 or TRBD2 (6 bases each). The V end lost 4 bases, the J end lost 0 bases, and 14 bases lay between the germline ends. The CDR3 extends over 15 amino acids. The germline gives CDR1 SGDLS, CDR2 YYNGEE. Here the CDR3 reads CASSSGGGPSYEQYF. The CDR3 DNA follows: TGTGCCAGCAGCTCCGGTGGGGGGCCCTCCTACGAGCAGTACTTC.

V and J are TRBV7-6 and TRBJ2-1, with TRBD2 as a possible D gene (6 bases). This CDR3 has 18 residues. Germline CDR1 SGHVS, CDR2 FNYEAQ. Trimming cost V 5 bases and J 0 bases, with 20 bases left between them. The CDR3 region has the DNA TGTGCCAGCAGCACCCGACGCGGGACTCCCCCCTCCTACAATGAGCAGTTCTTC. This sequence encodes CASSTRRGTPPSYNEQFF.

V is TRBV6-6 and J is TRBJ1-6; D uncertain. CDR1 is MNHNY and CDR2 is SVGAGI in the germline V gene (reference sequence). The CDR3 spans 15 residues. V lost 0 bases, J lost 6 bases, and 9 bases lay in between. The CDR3 nucleotides are TGTGCCAGCAGTTACTCGCTGGGGAGTAATTCACCCCTCCACTTT. It yields the protein CASSYSLGSNSPLHF.